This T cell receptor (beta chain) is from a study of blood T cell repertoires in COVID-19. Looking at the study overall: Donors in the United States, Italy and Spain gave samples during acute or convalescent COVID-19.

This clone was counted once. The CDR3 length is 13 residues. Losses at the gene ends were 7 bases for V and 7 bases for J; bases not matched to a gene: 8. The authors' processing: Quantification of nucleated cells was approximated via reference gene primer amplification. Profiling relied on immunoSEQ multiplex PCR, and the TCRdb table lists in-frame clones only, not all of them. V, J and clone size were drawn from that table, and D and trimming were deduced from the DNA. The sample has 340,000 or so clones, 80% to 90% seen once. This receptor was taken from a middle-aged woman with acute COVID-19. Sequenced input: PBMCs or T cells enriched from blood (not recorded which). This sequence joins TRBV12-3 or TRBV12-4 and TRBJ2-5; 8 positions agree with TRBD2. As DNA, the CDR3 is TGTGCCAGCACCCGGCAGACTAGCGCGACCCAGTACTTC. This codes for CASTRQTSATQYF.